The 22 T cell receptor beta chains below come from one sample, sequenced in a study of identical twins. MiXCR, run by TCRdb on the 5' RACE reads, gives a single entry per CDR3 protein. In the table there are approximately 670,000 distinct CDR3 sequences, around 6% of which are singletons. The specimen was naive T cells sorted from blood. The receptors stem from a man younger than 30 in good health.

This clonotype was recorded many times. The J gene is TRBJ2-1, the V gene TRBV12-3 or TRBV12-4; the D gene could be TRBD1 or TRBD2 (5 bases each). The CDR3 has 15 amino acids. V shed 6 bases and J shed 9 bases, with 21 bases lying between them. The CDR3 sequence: CASSPNPGPEGEQFF. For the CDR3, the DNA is TGTGCCAGCAGCCCGAACCCGGGGCCCGAGGGTGAGCAGTTCTTC.

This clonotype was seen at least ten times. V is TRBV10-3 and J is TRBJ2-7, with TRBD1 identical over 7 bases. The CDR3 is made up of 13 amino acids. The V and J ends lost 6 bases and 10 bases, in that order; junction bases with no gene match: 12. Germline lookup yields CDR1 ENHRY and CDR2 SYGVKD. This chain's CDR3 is CAIRGEQGLYQYV. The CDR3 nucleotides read TGTGCCATCAGGGGGGAACAGGGGTTGTACCAGTACGTC.

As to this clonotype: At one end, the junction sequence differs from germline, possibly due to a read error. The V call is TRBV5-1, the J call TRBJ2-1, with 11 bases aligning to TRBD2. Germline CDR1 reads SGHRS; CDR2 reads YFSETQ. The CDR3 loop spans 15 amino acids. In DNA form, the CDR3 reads TGCGCCAGCAGCCTCGGGACTAGCGGCTACGATGAGCAGTTCTTC. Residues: CASSLGTSGYDEQFF.

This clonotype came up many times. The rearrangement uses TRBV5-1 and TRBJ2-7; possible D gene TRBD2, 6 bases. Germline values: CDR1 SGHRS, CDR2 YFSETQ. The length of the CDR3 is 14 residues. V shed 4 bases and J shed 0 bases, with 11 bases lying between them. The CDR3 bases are TGCGCCAGCAGCGCTGGGGACTCCTCCTACGAGCAGTACTTC. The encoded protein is CASSAGDSSYEQYF.

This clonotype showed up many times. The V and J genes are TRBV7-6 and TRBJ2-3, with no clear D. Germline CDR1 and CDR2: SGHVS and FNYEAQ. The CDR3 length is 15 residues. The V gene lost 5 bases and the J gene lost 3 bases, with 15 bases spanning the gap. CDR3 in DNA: TGTGCCAGCAGCCCCCAGACGAGCTCTACAGATACGCAGTATTTT. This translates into CASSPQTSSTDTQYF.

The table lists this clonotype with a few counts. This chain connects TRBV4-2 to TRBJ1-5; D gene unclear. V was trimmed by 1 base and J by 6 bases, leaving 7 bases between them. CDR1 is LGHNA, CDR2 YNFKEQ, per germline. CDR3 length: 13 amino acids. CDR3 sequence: CASSQGIAQPQHF. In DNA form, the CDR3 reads TGTGCCAGCAGCCAAGGCATCGCTCAGCCCCAGCATTTT.

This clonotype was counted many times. CDR3 coding DNA: TGTGCCAGCAGTAAACCGGGACTCGAGGAGGAGACCCAGTACTTC. Its translation: CASSKPGLEEETQYF. This chain links TRBV6-1 with TRBJ2-5; perhaps TRBD2 as D (6 bases). The CDR3 runs to 15 residues. V dropped 5 bases and J dropped 5 bases, with 18 bases sitting between them. CDR1 and CDR2 from the germline V gene are MNHNS and SASEGT.

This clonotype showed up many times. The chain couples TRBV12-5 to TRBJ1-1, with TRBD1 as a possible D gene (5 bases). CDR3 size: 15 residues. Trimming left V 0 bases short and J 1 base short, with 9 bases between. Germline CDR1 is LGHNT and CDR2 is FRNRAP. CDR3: CASGLVLGGNTEAFF. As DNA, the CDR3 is TGTGCTAGTGGTTTGGTACTGGGGGGGAACACTGAAGCTTTCTTT.

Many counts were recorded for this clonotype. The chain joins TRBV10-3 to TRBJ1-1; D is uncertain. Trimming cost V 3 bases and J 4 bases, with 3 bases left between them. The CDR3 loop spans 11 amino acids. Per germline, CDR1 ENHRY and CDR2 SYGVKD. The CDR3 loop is CAISDFTEAFF. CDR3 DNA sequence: TGTGCCATCAGTGATTTCACTGAAGCTTTCTTT.

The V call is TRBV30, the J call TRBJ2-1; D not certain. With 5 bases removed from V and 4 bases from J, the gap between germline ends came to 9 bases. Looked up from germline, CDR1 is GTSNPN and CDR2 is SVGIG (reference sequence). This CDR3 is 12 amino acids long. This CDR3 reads CAWGRLYNEQFF. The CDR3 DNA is TGTGCCTGGGGCCGACTTTACAATGAGCAGTTCTTC.

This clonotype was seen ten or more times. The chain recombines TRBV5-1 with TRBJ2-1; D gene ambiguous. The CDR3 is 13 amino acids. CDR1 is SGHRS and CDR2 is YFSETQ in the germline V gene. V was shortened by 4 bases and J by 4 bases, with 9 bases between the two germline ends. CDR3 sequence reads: CASSPPPYNEQFF. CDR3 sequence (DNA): TGCGCCAGCAGCCCGCCCCCATACAATGAGCAGTTCTTC. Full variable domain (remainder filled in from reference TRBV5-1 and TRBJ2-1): KAGVTQTPRYLIKTRGQQVTLSCSPISGHRSVSWYQQTPGQGLQFLFEYFSETQRNKGNFPGRFSGRQFSNSRSEMNVSTLELGDSALYLCASSPPPYNEQFFGPGTRLTVL.

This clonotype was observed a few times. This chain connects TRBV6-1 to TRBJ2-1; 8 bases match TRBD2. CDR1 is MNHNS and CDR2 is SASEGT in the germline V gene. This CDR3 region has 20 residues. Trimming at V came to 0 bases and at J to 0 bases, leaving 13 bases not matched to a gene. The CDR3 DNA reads TGTGCCAGCAGTGAAGCGAGGAGCGGGAGTATCCCGAGCTCCTACAATGAGCAGTTCTTC. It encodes CASSEARSGSIPSSYNEQFF.

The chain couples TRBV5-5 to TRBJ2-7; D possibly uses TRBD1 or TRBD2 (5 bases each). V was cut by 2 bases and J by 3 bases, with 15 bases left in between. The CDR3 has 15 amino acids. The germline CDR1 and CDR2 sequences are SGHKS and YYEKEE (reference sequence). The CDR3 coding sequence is TGTGCCAGCAGCTTTACAACCGGGACCCTCTACGAGCAGTACTTC. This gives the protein CASSFTTGTLYEQYF.

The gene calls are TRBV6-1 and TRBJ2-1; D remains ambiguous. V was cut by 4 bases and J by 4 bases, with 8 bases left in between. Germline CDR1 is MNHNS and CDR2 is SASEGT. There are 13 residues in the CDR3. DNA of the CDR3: TGTGCCAGCAGTGTGGTTGGGTACAATGAGCAGTTCTTC. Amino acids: CASSVVGYNEQFF.

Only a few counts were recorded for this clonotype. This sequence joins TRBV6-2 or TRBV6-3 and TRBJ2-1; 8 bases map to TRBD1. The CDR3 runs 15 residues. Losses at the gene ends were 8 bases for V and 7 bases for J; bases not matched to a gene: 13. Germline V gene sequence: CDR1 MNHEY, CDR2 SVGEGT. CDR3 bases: TGTGCCAGCGGATATCCGGGACAGGTCGAAAATGAGCAGTTCTTC. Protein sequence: CASGYPGQVENEQFF.

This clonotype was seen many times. Here the CDR3 reads CASSEGPSYGYTF. In nucleotides, the CDR3 is TGTGCCAGCAGTGAAGGGCCCAGCTATGGCTACACCTTC. V gene TRBV6-1 combines with J gene TRBJ1-2; D gene uncertain. CDR1 and CDR2 (germline): MNHNS, SASEGT. The CDR3 runs 13 residues. Trimming shortened V by 1 base and J by 4 bases, and 7 bases separated the two germline ends.

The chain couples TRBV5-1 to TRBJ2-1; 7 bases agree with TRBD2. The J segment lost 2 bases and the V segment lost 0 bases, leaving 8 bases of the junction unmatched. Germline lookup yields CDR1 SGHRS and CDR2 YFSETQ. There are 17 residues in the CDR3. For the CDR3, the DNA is TGCGCCAGCAGCTTGGGTGATGGCGGGGGAACCTACAATGAGCAGTTCTTC. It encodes CASSLGDGGGTYNEQFF.

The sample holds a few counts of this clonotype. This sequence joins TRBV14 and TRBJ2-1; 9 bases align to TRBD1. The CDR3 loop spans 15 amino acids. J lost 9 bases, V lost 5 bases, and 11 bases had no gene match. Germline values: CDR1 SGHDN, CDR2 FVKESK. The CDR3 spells CASSDRTGDWVEQFF. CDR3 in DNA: TGTGCCAGCAGCGACAGGACAGGGGATTGGGTTGAGCAGTTCTTC.

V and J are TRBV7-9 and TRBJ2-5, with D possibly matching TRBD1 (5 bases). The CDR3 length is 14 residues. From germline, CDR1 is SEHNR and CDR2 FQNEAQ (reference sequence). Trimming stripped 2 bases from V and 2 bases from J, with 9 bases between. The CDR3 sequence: CASSLIRGQETQYF. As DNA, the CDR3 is TGTGCCAGCAGCTTAATTAGGGGACAAGAGACCCAGTACTTC.

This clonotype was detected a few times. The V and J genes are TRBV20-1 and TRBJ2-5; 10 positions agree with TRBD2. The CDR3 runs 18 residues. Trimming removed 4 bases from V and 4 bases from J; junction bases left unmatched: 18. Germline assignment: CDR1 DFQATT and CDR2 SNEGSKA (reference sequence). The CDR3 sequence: CSAISWLAGDGLGETQYF. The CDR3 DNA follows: TGCAGTGCTATTTCGTGGCTAGCGGGAGACGGCTTGGGAGAGACCCAGTACTTC.

The CDR3 protein is CASSLWGSVTDTQYF. The CDR3 region has the DNA TGTGCCAGCAGTTTATGGGGGAGTGTCACAGATACGCAGTATTTT. The chain is built from TRBV27 and TRBJ2-3; perhaps D is TRBD1 or TRBD2 (5 bases each). The germline V gene encodes CDR1 MNHEY and CDR2 SMNVEV (reference sequence). The ends were cut back, 1 base at V and 2 bases at J, with 10 bases in the middle. This CDR3 contains 15 residues.

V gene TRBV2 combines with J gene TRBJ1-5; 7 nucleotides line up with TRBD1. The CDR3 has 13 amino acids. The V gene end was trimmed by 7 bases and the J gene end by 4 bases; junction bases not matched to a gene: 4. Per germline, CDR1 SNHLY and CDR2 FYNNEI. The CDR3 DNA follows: TGTGCCAGCAAGAGGGGGCCGAATCAGCCCCAGCATTTT. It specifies CASKRGPNQPQHF.